This T cell receptor (beta chain) was sequenced during a study of radiotherapy plus CTLA-4 blockade in lung cancer. In the study overall: 15% to 20% of enrolled patients responded objectively, and about 31% had disease control.

V shed 5 bases and J 0 bases; nucleotides not matched to a gene: 7. CDR3 length: 16 residues. Germline loops: CDR1 SGHTA, CDR2 FQGTGA. TCRdb keeps only in-frame clones here, not all; method: immunoSEQ multiplex PCR. The repertoire consists of around 37,000 clones, with 60% to 85% occurring once and the leading ten covering roughly 14%. This clone was found once. As yet, its antigen is unknown. Focal radiation with ipilimumab CTLA-4 blockade was given to patients with chemo-refractory metastatic non-small-cell lung cancer. Findings and caveats of the study: The best predictor of response was reported to be early blood T cell clone dynamics, with interferon-beta. In blood, tumor-derived TCR clones expanded after radiotherapy plus ipilimumab.

The chain recombines TRBV7-3 with TRBJ2-1; TRBD1 matches at 7 bases. Sequences were derived from peripheral blood, sampled from a patient treated with radiotherapy plus ipilimumab. The origin of this receptor is a human donor with non-small cell lung cancer that progressed on radiotherapy plus ipilimumab. The CDR3 bases are TGTGCCAGCAGCCTAAGGGGGCCGACCTCCTACAATGAGCAGTTCTTC. Protein product: CASSLRGPTSYNEQFF.